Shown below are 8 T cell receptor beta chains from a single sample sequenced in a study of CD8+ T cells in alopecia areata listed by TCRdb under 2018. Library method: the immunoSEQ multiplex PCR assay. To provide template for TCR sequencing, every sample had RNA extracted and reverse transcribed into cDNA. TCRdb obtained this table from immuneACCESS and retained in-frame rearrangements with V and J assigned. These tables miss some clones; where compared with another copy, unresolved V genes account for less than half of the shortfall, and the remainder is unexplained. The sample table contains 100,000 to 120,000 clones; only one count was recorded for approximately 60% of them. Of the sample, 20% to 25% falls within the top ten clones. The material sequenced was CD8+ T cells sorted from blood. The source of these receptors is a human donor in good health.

CDR3 sequence: CSVESRSQETQYF. DNA for the CDR3: TGCAGCGTTGAGAGTCGTTCTCAAGAGACCCAGTACTTC. The V and J genes are TRBV29-1 and TRBJ2-5, with no clear D. The germline CDR1 and CDR2 sequences are SQVTM and ANQGSEA. The V end lost 3 bases, the J end lost 2 bases, and 10 bases lay between the germline ends. There are 13 residues in the CDR3.

The CDR3 sequence is CASRRLLLGYNEQFF. In nucleotides, the CDR3 is TGTGCCAGCAGAAGGCTCCTCCTAGGCTACAATGAGCAGTTCTTC. This chain links TRBV6-1 with TRBJ2-1; no clear D gene. With 6 bases removed from V and 3 bases from J, the gap between germline ends came to 15 bases. The CDR3 length is 15 residues. Per the germline V gene, CDR1 is MNHNS and CDR2 is SASEGT.

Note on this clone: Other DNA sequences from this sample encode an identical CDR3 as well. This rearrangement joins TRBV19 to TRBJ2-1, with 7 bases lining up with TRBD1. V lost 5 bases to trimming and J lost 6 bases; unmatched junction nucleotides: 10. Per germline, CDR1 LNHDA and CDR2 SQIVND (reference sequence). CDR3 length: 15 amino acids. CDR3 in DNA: TGTGCCAGTAGTTGGGGTTTGGCAGGGGGCAATGAGCAGTTCTTC. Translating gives CASSWGLAGGNEQFF.

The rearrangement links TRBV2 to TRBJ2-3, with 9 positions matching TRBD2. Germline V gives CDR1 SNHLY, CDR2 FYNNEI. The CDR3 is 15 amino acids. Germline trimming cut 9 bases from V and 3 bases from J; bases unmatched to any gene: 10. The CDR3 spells CASQGGGAWTDTQYF. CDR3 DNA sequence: TGTGCCAGTCAGGGCGGGGGGGCCTGGACAGATACGCAGTATTTT.

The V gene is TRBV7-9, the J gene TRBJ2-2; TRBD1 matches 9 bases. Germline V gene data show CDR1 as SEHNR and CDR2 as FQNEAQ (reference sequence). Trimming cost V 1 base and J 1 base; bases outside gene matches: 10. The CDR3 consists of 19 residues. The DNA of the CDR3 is TGTGCCAGCAGCTTAGGCGGGACAGGGTCCTGGAAGAACACCGGGGAGCTGTTTTTT. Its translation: CASSLGGTGSWKNTGELFF.

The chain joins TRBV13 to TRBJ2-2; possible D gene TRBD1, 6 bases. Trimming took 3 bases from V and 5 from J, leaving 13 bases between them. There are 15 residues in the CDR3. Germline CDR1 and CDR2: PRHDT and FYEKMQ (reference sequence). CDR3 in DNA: TGTGCCAGCAGCTTTCGGCAGGGGTCAACCGGGGAGCTGTTTTTT. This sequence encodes CASSFRQGSTGELFF.

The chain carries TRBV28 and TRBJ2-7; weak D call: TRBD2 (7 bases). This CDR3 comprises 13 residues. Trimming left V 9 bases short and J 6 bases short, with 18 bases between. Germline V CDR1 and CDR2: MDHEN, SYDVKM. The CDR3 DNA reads TGTGCCAGTTTACAGGGAGGGCTAGGCGAGCAGTACTTC. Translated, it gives CASLQGGLGEQYF.

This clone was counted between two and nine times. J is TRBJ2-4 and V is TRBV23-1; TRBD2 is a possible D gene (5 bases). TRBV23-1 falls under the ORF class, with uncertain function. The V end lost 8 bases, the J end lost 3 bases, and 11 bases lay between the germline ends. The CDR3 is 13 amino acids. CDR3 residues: CASWGVGKNIQYF. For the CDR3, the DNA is TGCGCCAGCTGGGGAGTCGGCAAAAACATTCAGTACTTC.